The T cell receptor (beta chain) described here comes from a study of cytomegalovirus exposure and HLA in healthy donors. V was clipped by 2 bases and J by 2 bases; unmatched bases: 5. This CDR3 is 16 amino acids long. The germline V gene has CDR1 SNHLY and CDR2 FYNNEI. Study observations and caveats: Sequencing depth roughly uniform across donors was assumed in presence/absence analyses.

In the case of this clone: Its antigen remains unidentified.

The study ran its PCR with 60 Vbeta and 13 Jbeta primers. The data were produced by immunoSEQ multiplex PCR, yet TCRdb's version contains in-frame clones alone and is incomplete. The sample lists 200,000 to 250,000 clones, roughly 80% occurring once. The chain combines TRBV2 with TRBJ1-2; 10 nucleotides agree with TRBD1. This receptor was identified in a male donor in good health and CMV-seronegative. Sample: PBMCs. CDR3 nucleotides: TGTGCCAGCAGTGAAACAGGACAGGGGGGGAACTATGGCTACACCTTC. Encoded protein: CASSETGQGGNYGYTF.